One T cell receptor beta chain is described in this entry. Antigen unknown. This sample was taken from a study of beta chain features in type 1 diabetes. V lost 7 bases, J lost 2 bases, and 12 bases lay in between. The germline V gene encodes CDR1 SGDLS and CDR2 YYNGEE. The CDR3 has 13 residues. Findings and caveats of the study: Whether TCRB rearrangement is influenced by HLA type was left unresolved in this analysis. Equally in patients and controls, shorter templates might have been favored by PCR.

The whole isolated RNA underwent reverse transcription, so sequencing captured expressed TCRB transcripts. The protocol was immunoSEQ multiplex PCR, while the TCRdb copy is restricted to in-frame clones and leaves out a portion. The profile shows some 500,000 clones, over 10% of them singletons. The specimen was naive CD4+ T cells from blood. The clonotype comes from a woman in her late teens or twenties in good health. The V call is TRBV9, the J call TRBJ2-5, with no clear D. The DNA for the CDR3 is TGTGCCAGCTCGGCAATCGCTCAAGAGACCCAGTACTTC. Amino acids: CASSAIAQETQYF.